This is a list of T cell receptor beta chains from one sample in a study of CD8 T cells in acute hepatitis C reinfection. Profiled with immunoSEQ multiplex PCR; TCRdb holds only in-frame clones, not every one. The repertoire has more than 35,000 clones, more than 75% of them found once; the top ten carry 0.5% to 0.65%. The sequencing sample was made of naive CD8+ T cells from PBMCs. The origin of the receptors is a man aged 30-40 years with chronic hepatitis C. The CDR3 runs from the conserved cysteine through the conserved F or W. The D gene is left open where the match is weak. Rows may omit the clone size; those that give it use once, few, many or a size class.

v_call: TRBV30
d_call: -
clone_size: few
j_call: TRBJ1-5
cdr3_aa: CAWSSGISNQPQHF
cdr3_nt: TGTGCCTGGAGTTCAGGCATCAGCAATCAGCCCCAGCATTTT

v_call: TRBV7-9
d_call: TRBD1
clone_size: -
j_call: TRBJ2-5
cdr3_aa: CASSALTGASETQYF
cdr3_nt: TGTGCCAGCAGCGCCCTAACAGGGGCGAGTGAGACCCAGTACTTC

v_call: TRBV6-1
d_call: -
clone_size: -
j_call: TRBJ1-2
cdr3_aa: CASSEVATNLIIYGYTF
cdr3_nt: TGTGCCAGCAGTGAAGTGGCTACTAATCTAATCATCTATGGCTACACCTTC

v_call: TRBV5-4
d_call: -
clone_size: -
j_call: TRBJ2-1
cdr3_aa: CASSLDYRSAYNEQFF
cdr3_nt: TGTGCCAGCAGCTTGGACTACAGGTCGGCCTACAATGAGCAGTTCTTC

v_call: TRBV4-1
d_call: -
clone_size: -
j_call: TRBJ2-1
cdr3_aa: CASSPGLPNQFF
cdr3_nt: TGCGCCAGCAGCCCCGGACTACCCAATCAGTTCTTC

v_call: TRBV25-1
d_call: TRBD2
clone_size: -
j_call: TRBJ2-4
cdr3_aa: CASSVVRGGKNIQYF
cdr3_nt: TGTGCCAGCAGTGTCGTACGCGGGGGGAAAAACATTCAGTACTTC

v_call: TRBV9
d_call: TRBD2
clone_size: -
j_call: TRBJ2-1
cdr3_aa: CASSVGDYLNEQFF
cdr3_nt: TGTGCCAGCAGCGTAGGGGACTACCTCAATGAGCAGTTCTTC

v_call: TRBV27
d_call: TRBD1
clone_size: -
j_call: TRBJ2-7
cdr3_aa: CASSSTGVGYEQYF
cdr3_nt: TGTGCCAGCAGTTCGACAGGGGTTGGCTACGAGCAGTACTTC

v_call: TRBV10-3
d_call: -
clone_size: -
j_call: TRBJ1-1
cdr3_aa: CAISEGQGMNTEAFF
cdr3_nt: TGTGCCATCAGTGAAGGGCAGGGCATGAACACTGAAGCTTTCTTT

v_call: TRBV21-1
d_call: -
clone_size: -
j_call: TRBJ2-7
cdr3_aa: CASSSQTRLAGPSYEQYF
cdr3_nt: TGTGCCAGCAGCTCCCAGACCCGCCTAGCGGGACCATCCTACGAGCAGTACTTC

v_call: TRBV5-1
d_call: TRBD1
clone_size: -
j_call: TRBJ1-1
cdr3_aa: CASSLGQGGPEAFF
cdr3_nt: TGCGCCAGCAGCTTGGGACAGGGGGGCCCTGAAGCTTTCTTT

v_call: TRBV19
d_call: -
clone_size: -
j_call: TRBJ1-1
cdr3_aa: CASSIGWAEAFF
cdr3_nt: TGTGCCAGTAGTATCGGGTGGGCTGAAGCTTTCTTT

v_call: TRBV18
d_call: TRBD1
clone_size: -
j_call: TRBJ2-1
cdr3_aa: CASSLSGTGAFNEQFF
cdr3_nt: TGTGCCAGCTCACTATCCGGGACAGGGGCCTTCAATGAGCAGTTCTTC

v_call: TRBV5-6
d_call: TRBD2
clone_size: -
j_call: TRBJ2-7
cdr3_aa: CASSHMTSGGPRSYEQYF
cdr3_nt: TGTGCCAGCAGCCACATGACTAGCGGGGGGCCGCGATCCTACGAGCAGTACTTC

v_call: TRBV10-3
d_call: -
clone_size: -
j_call: TRBJ1-1
cdr3_aa: CAITDGGGNTEAFF
cdr3_nt: TGTGCCATCACTGACGGAGGCGGAAACACTGAAGCTTTCTTT

v_call: TRBV13
d_call: -
clone_size: -
j_call: TRBJ1-2
cdr3_aa: CASSLGQGSYGYTF
cdr3_nt: TGTGCCAGCAGCTTAGGTCAGGGTTCCTATGGCTACACCTTC

v_call: TRBV7-9
d_call: -
clone_size: few
j_call: TRBJ1-1
cdr3_aa: CASSLNSLMNTEAFF
cdr3_nt: TGTGCCAGCAGCTTAAACAGCCTTATGAACACTGAAGCTTTCTTT

v_call: TRBV19
d_call: -
clone_size: -
j_call: TRBJ2-2
cdr3_aa: CASRVGFGELFF
cdr3_nt: TGTGCCAGTAGAGTAGGGTTCGGGGAGCTGTTTTTT

v_call: TRBV19
d_call: -
clone_size: once
j_call: TRBJ1-1
cdr3_aa: CASSIAPGGTEAFF
cdr3_nt: TGTGCCAGTAGTATCGCTCCTGGAGGCACTGAAGCTTTCTTT

v_call: TRBV6-1
d_call: -
clone_size: -
j_call: TRBJ2-4
cdr3_aa: CASSEAWDIQYF
cdr3_nt: TGTGCCAGCAGTGAAGCTTGGGACATTCAGTACTTC

v_call: TRBV7-9
d_call: TRBD1
clone_size: -
j_call: TRBJ1-1
cdr3_aa: CASSLIRDRFNTEAFF
cdr3_nt: TGTGCCAGCAGCTTAATCCGGGACAGGTTTAACACTGAAGCTTTCTTT

v_call: TRBV7-6
d_call: TRBD1
clone_size: few
j_call: TRBJ1-2
cdr3_aa: CASSFGTGRLGGGYTF
cdr3_nt: TGTGCCAGCAGCTTCGGGACAGGTCGACTAGGAGGTGGCTACACCTTC

v_call: TRBV6-6
d_call: TRBD2
clone_size: -
j_call: TRBJ2-3
cdr3_aa: CASSYSGLASF
cdr3_nt: TGTGCCAGCAGTTACTCAGGACTAGCTTCTTTT